These 15 T cell receptor beta chains came from one sample sequenced in a study of cytomegalovirus exposure and HLA in healthy donors. Primers included in the PCR were 60 Vbeta and 13 Jbeta primers. Only in-frame clones appear in the TCRdb table, and some are missing; sequencing was by immunoSEQ multiplex PCR. The sample comprises some 100,000 clones, roughly 82% of which are singletons, and over 9.5% rests with the top ten. Sequenced material: PBMCs. The receptors come from a man aged 35-49 years in good health and CMV-seropositive.

A single count supports this clone. This chain uses TRBV4-1 with TRBJ2-5; TRBD1 matches 8 bases. The V gene end was trimmed by 1 base and the J gene end by 5 bases; junction bases not matched to a gene: 9. The CDR3 runs to 16 residues. Germline values: CDR1 MGHRA, CDR2 YSYEKL. The CDR3 DNA sequence: TGCGCCAGCAGCCAAGGAAACCGGGACAGGAGGGAGACCCAGTACTTC. It specifies CASSQGNRDRRETQYF.

The genes are TRBV6-1 and TRBJ1-6; TRBD1 might be the D (5 bases). The CDR3 runs 15 residues. The V end was cut by 2 bases, the J end by 7 bases, with 12 bases between. The germline V gene encodes CDR1 MNHNS and CDR2 SASEGT. CDR3 bases: TGTGCCAGCAGTGAACGGTGGCAGGGCAATTCACCCCTCCACTTT. Protein product: CASSERWQGNSPLHF.

The chain uses TRBV7-9 and TRBJ2-1; 8 nucleotides agree with TRBD2. CDR3 length equals 16 residues. CDR1 is SEHNR and CDR2 is FQNEAQ in the germline V gene (reference sequence). V lost 4 bases and J lost 0; bases outside the gene matches: 5. This CDR3 is CASSSHGGDSYNEQFF. Here the CDR3 DNA reads TGTGCCAGCAGCTCTCACGGGGGGGACTCCTACAATGAGCAGTTCTTC.

The rearrangement links TRBV7-6 to TRBJ1-1; D uncertain. This CDR3 is 14 amino acids long. The germline V gene encodes CDR1 SGHVS and CDR2 FNYEAQ. Trimming took 5 bases from V and 6 from J, leaving 16 bases between them. The CDR3 loop reads CASSPSWAGAEAFF. The DNA for the CDR3 is TGTGCCAGCAGCCCATCCTGGGCGGGCGCTGAAGCTTTCTTT.

The chain employs TRBV5-4 and TRBJ2-2, with TRBD1 matching over 10 bases. The V and J ends lost 2 bases and 8 bases, in that order; junction bases with no gene match: 9. The CDR3 consists of 16 residues. Germline CDR1 is SGHNT and CDR2 is YYREEE (reference sequence). The CDR3 here is CASSLPRDRGRGELFF. The CDR3 region has the DNA TGTGCCAGCAGCTTACCCCGGGACAGGGGACGAGGGGAGCTGTTTTTT.

The chain carries TRBV30 and TRBJ1-6; D perhaps matches TRBD1 (5 bases). V was pared by 2 bases and J by 5 bases, with 7 bases between. The germline gives CDR1 GTSNPN, CDR2 SVGIG (reference sequence). This CDR3 is 13 amino acids long. The chain's CDR3 is CAWSPGDNSPLHF. Here the CDR3 DNA reads TGTGCCTGGAGTCCGGGGGATAATTCACCCCTCCACTTT.

The chain joins TRBV7-3 to TRBJ1-1; D perhaps matches TRBD1 (5 bases). The CDR3 is 13 residues long. CDR1 SGHTA and CDR2 FQGTGA come from the germline V gene. V dropped 0 bases and J dropped 8 bases, with 10 bases sitting between them. CDR3 DNA: TGTGCCAGCAGCTTAACCGGGCAGGGAGAAGCTTTCTTT. Translating it yields CASSLTGQGEAFF.

This clone was recorded only once. This rearrangement joins TRBV5-5 to TRBJ1-5, with D possibly matching TRBD1 (5 bases). V lost 3 bases and J 5 bases, leaving 18 bases between the germline ends. Germline values: CDR1 SGHKS, CDR2 YYEKEE (reference sequence). This CDR3 spans 16 amino acids. The CDR3 sequence is CASSSRPGFWDQPQHF. CDR3 in DNA: TGTGCCAGCAGCTCACGGCCAGGGTTTTGGGATCAGCCCCAGCATTTT.

The rearrangement joins TRBV2 to TRBJ1-1, with D maybe TRBD1 (6 bases). Between the trimmed V and J ends, which lost 10 bases and 4 bases, there was a span of 22 bases. Germline V gene data show CDR1 as SNHLY and CDR2 as FYNNEI. This CDR3 spans 15 amino acids. CDR3: CATISGVVSRTEAFF. DNA of the CDR3: TGTGCCACTATATCAGGGGTGGTTTCGCGCACTGAAGCTTTCTTT.

In nucleotides, the CDR3 is TGCGCCAGCAGTCATAGACGGGGGGTGGAGACCCAGTACTTC. Translation gives CASSHRRGVETQYF. The rearrangement joins TRBV5-1 to TRBJ2-5, with TRBD2 matching 7 bases. V lost 5 bases to trimming and J lost 5 bases; unmatched junction nucleotides: 9. This CDR3 has 14 residues. CDR1 is SGHRS and CDR2 is YFSETQ in the germline V gene. The full variable domain, in which reference TRBV5-1 and TRBJ2-5 provide the parts outside the CDR3, is KAGVTQTPRYLIKTRGQQVTLSCSPISGHRSVSWYQQTPGQGLQFLFEYFSETQRNKGNFPGRFSGRQFSNSRSEMNVSTLELGDSALYLCASSHRRGVETQYFGPGTRLLVL.

The chain recombines TRBV5-4 with TRBJ2-1, with 9 bases fitting TRBD2. The CDR3 has 17 residues. From germline, CDR1 is SGHNT and CDR2 YYREEE (reference sequence). V shed 0 bases and J 4 bases; nucleotides not matched to a gene: 8. The CDR3 here is CASSLAVLAGVYNEQFF. The CDR3 DNA follows: TGTGCCAGCAGCTTGGCCGTCTTAGCGGGGGTATACAATGAGCAGTTCTTC.

The V and J genes are TRBV2 and TRBJ1-1, with TRBD1 matching over 7 bases. CDR1 and CDR2 from the germline V gene are SNHLY and FYNNEI. The CDR3 has 14 amino acids. V dropped 4 bases and J dropped 8; count of bases not matched to a gene: 10. The CDR3 sequence: CASSGDRRETEAFF. DNA of the CDR3: TGTGCCAGCAGTGGGGACAGACGAGAAACGGAAGCTTTCTTT. Looking up the rest from reference TRBV2 and TRBJ1-1 gives the full variable domain: EPEVTQTPSHQVTQMGQEVILRCVPISNHLYFYWYRQILGQKVEFLVSFYNNEISEKSEIFDDQFSVERPDGSNFTLKIRSTKLEDSAMYFCASSGDRRETEAFFGQGTRLTVV.

This sequence joins TRBV6-1 and TRBJ1-5; no clear D gene. This CDR3 region has 13 residues. Germline CDR1 is MNHNS and CDR2 is SASEGT. V lost 6 bases, J lost 2 bases, and 8 bases lay in between. The CDR3 loop is CASRLGRNQPQHF. As DNA, the CDR3 is TGTGCCAGCAGGCTGGGCCGCAATCAGCCCCAGCATTTT.

This clone was counted once. The chain employs TRBV29-1 and TRBJ2-7, with 7 nucleotides matching TRBD1. Trimming took 6 bases from V and 6 from J; bases not matched to a gene: 17. The CDR3 runs to 15 residues. The germline V gene has CDR1 SQVTM and CDR2 ANQGSEA. CDR3 nucleotides: TGCAGCGTGAGGTTTCACGGACAGGCGATCGGCGAGCAGTACTTC. Protein sequence: CSVRFHGQAIGEQYF.

This rearrangement joins TRBV28 to TRBJ1-6; perhaps TRBD1 as D (5 bases). The CDR3 covers 14 residues. Trimming took 7 bases from V and 9 from J, leaving 16 bases between them. Germline V CDR1 and CDR2: MDHEN, SYDVKM. The CDR3 sequence is CASTHREGRSPLHF. In nucleotides, the CDR3 is TGTGCCAGCACCCACCGGGAGGGACGTTCACCCCTCCACTTT.